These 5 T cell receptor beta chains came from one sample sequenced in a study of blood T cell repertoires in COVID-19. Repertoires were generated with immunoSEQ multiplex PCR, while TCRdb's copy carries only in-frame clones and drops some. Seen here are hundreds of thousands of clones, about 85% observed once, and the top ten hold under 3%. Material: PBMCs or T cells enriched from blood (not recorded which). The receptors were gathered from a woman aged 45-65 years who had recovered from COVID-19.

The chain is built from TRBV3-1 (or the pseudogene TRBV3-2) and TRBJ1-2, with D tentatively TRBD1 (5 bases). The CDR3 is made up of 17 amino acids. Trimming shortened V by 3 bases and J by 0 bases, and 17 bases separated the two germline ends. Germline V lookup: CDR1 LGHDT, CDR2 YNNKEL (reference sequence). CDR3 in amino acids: CASSQGPGWPTNYGYTF. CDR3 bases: TGTGCCAGCAGCCAGGGGCCAGGGTGGCCCACTAACTATGGCTACACCTTC.

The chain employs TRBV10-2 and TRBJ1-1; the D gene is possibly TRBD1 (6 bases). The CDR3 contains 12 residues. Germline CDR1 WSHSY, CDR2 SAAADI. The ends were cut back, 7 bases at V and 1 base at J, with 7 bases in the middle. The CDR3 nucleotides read TGCGCCAGCATGGGACAGAACACTGAAGCTTTCTTT. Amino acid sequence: CASMGQNTEAFF.

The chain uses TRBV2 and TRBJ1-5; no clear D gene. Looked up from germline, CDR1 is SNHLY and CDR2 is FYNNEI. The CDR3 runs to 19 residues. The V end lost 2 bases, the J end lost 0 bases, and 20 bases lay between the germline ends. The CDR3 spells CASSERWVGMEYSNQPQHF. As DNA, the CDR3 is TGTGCCAGCAGTGAACGCTGGGTCGGGATGGAATATAGCAATCAGCCCCAGCATTTT.

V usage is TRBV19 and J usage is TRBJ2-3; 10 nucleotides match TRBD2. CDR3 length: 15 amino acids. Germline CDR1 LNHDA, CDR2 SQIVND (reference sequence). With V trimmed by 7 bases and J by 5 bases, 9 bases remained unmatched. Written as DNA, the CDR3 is TGTGCCAGTACCGACCCTAGCGGGAGCCAAGATACGCAGTATTTT. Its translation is CASTDPSGSQDTQYF. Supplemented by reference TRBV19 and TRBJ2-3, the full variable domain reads DGGITQSPKYLFRKEGQNVTLSCEQNLNHDAMYWYRQDPGQGLRLIYYSQIVNDFQKGDIAEGYSVSREKKESFPLTVTSAQKNPTAFYLCASTDPSGSQDTQYFGPGTRLTVL.

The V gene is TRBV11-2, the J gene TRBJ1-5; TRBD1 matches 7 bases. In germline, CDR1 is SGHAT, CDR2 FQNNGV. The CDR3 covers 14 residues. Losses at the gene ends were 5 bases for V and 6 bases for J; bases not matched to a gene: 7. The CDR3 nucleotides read TGTGCCAGCAGCCCGACAGGGAGGTTTCAGCCCCAGCATTTT. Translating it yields CASSPTGRFQPQHF. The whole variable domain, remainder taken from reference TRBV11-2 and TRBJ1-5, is EAGVAQSPRYKIIEKRQSVAFWCNPISGHATLYWYQQILGQGPKLLIQFQNNGVVDDSQLPKDRFSAERLKGVDSTLKIQPAKLEDSAVYLCASSPTGRFQPQHFGDGTRLSIL.